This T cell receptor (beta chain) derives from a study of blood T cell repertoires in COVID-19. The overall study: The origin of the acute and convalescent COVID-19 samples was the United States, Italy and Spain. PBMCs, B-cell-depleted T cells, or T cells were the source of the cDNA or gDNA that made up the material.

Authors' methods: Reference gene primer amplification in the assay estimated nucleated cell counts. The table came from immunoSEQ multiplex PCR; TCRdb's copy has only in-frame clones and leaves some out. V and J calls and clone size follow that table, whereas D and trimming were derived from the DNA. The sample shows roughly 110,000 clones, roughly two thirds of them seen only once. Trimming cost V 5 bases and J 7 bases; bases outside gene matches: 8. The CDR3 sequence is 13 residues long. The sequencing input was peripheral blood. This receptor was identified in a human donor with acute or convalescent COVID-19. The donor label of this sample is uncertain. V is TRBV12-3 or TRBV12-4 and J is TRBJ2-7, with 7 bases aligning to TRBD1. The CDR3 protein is CASSIDRAREQYF. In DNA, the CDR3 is TGTGCCAGCAGTATAGACAGGGCGCGTGAGCAGTACTTC.